These 24 T cell receptor beta chains were sequenced from one sample in a study of technical replicates of blood from a handful of donors. The table came from immunoSEQ multiplex PCR; TCRdb's copy has only in-frame clones and leaves some out. The sample holds approximately 75,000 clones, approximately 96% seen once. Specimen: T cells isolated from PBMCs. The origin of the receptors is a human donor in good health.

V is TRBV29-1 and J is TRBJ2-2; 7 bases map to TRBD1. Germline CDR1 SQVTM, CDR2 ANQGSEA. With 5 bases clipped from V and 1 base from J, the junction kept 7 bases outside the gene matches. The CDR3 contains 15 residues. CDR3 sequence (DNA): TGCAGCGTTCACCCCGGGACAGAGAACACCGGGGAGCTGTTTTTT. It yields the protein CSVHPGTENTGELFF.

V and J are TRBV7-9 and TRBJ2-3; D possibly corresponds to TRBD2 (5 bases). Per the germline V gene, CDR1 is SEHNR and CDR2 is FQNEAQ (reference sequence). With 2 bases removed from V and 0 bases from J, the gap between germline ends came to 12 bases. The CDR3 totals 16 residues. The CDR3 DNA follows: TGTGCCAGCAGCTTATGGCGGGCCGCTAGCACAGATACGCAGTATTTT. Protein product: CASSLWRAASTDTQYF.

The genes are TRBV6-5 and TRBJ2-1, with D possibly being TRBD2 (6 bases). Germline V CDR1 and CDR2: MNHEY, SVGAGI. The CDR3 is 15 residues long. Trimming cost V 2 bases and J 3 bases, with 11 bases left between them. The DNA of the CDR3 is TGTGCCAGCAGTTACCGGGAGAGGTTCTACAATGAGCAGTTCTTC. Amino acid sequence: CASSYRERFYNEQFF.

This sequence joins TRBV5-6 and TRBJ2-1, with 8 bases aligning to TRBD2. Per the germline V gene, CDR1 is SGHDT and CDR2 is YYEEEE. Unmatched junction bases numbered 9, after V lost 0 bases and J lost 7 bases. This CDR3 has 16 residues. The CDR3 nucleotides read TGTGCCAGCAGCTTGGGATCGGGAGGGTATGGGAATGAGCAGTTCTTC. Its protein product is CASSLGSGGYGNEQFF.

This clone was counted a single time. This chain uses TRBV4-1 with TRBJ2-5; D may be TRBD1 (5 bases). This CDR3 region has 16 residues. Germline CDR1 is MGHRA and CDR2 is YSYEKL. Trimming removed 1 base from V and 5 bases from J, with 17 bases in between. The CDR3 bases are TGCGCCAGCAGCCAAGTTCAGGGCAGGGCATGGGAGACCCAGTACTTC. It translates to CASSQVQGRAWETQYF.

V and J are TRBV11-2 and TRBJ2-5, with 9 bases lining up with TRBD1. Germline V gene data show CDR1 as SGHAT and CDR2 as FQNNGV. Trimming took 4 bases from V and 3 from J; bases not matched to a gene: 0. This CDR3 is built from 13 residues. The CDR3 loop reads CASSWDREETQYF. CDR3 sequence (DNA): TGTGCCAGCAGCTGGGACAGGGAAGAGACCCAGTACTTC.

V usage is TRBV6-1 and J usage is TRBJ1-2; D is ambiguous. Per the germline V gene, CDR1 is MNHNS and CDR2 is SASEGT. The V and J ends lost 2 bases and 3 bases respectively, with 10 bases between them. CDR3 length: 14 amino acids. The CDR3 protein is CASSEWGGDYGYTF. CDR3 in DNA: TGTGCCAGCAGTGAATGGGGAGGTGACTATGGCTACACCTTC.

J is TRBJ1-5 and V is TRBV19, with a tentative D call TRBD1 (5 bases). V lost 4 bases, J lost 5 bases, and 12 bases lay in between. The CDR3 contains 14 residues. Germline CDR1 LNHDA, CDR2 SQIVND (reference sequence). CDR3 in amino acids: CASSRGLGDQPQHF. The CDR3 DNA reads TGTGCCAGTAGTAGGGGACTCGGGGATCAGCCCCAGCATTTT.

V and J are TRBV7-8 and TRBJ2-7; weak D call: TRBD1 (5 bases). CDR1 and CDR2 (germline): SGHVS, FQNEAQ. Trimming pared 5 bases from V and 2 bases from J, leaving 10 bases between. This CDR3 spans 13 amino acids. The CDR3 loop is CASSKGLTYEQYF. The CDR3 DNA reads TGTGCCAGCAGCAAGGGGTTGACCTACGAGCAGTACTTC.

V usage is TRBV19 and J usage is TRBJ2-7, with TRBD1 matching 8 bases. The length of the CDR3 is 19 residues. V was pared by 4 bases and J by 2 bases, with 19 bases of the junction left unmatched. Germline CDR1 is LNHDA and CDR2 is SQIVND (reference sequence). The CDR3 DNA is TGTGCCAGTAGTACGGGAAGAGGGGACAGGAGGCCGAATCCCTACGAGCAGTACTTC. Translating it yields CASSTGRGDRRPNPYEQYF.

The rearrangement joins TRBV21-1 to TRBJ2-1; the D call of TRBD2 is as the table states it, not checked on the DNA. TRBV21-1 is tagged as a pseudogene. The CDR3 runs to 13 residues. As DNA, the CDR3 is TGTGCCAGCATTGGGACTTCTAACAATGAGCAGTTCTTC. Its protein is CASIGTSNNEQFF.

The rearrangement uses TRBV7-8 and TRBJ2-7; 8 bases match TRBD2. This CDR3 is built from 15 residues. Germline V lookup: CDR1 SGHVS, CDR2 FQNEAQ. Unmatched junction bases numbered 8, after V lost 5 bases and J lost 2 bases. CDR3 DNA: TGTGCCAGCAGCAGTGCAACTAGCGGTACCTACGAGCAGTACTTC. Translated, it gives CASSSATSGTYEQYF. Complete variable domain (other parts from reference TRBV7-8 and TRBJ2-7): GAGVSQSPRYKVAKRGQDVALRCDPISGHVSLFWYQQALGQGPEFLTYFQNEAQLDKSGLPSDRFFAERPEGSVSTLKIQRTQQEDSAVYLCASSSATSGTYEQYFGPGTRLTVT.

CDR3 amino acids: CASSLIGVEPGTSRYEQYF. In DNA, the CDR3 is TGTGCCAGCAGTTTGATTGGGGTGGAGCCCGGGACTAGCCGCTACGAGCAGTACTTC. The J gene is TRBJ2-7, the V gene TRBV28, with TRBD2 matching over 9 bases. Germline V gives CDR1 MDHEN, CDR2 SYDVKM. The trim removed 3 bases at V and 3 bases at J, leaving 18 bases unmatched. The CDR3 length is 19 residues.

This clone was recorded once. The chain links TRBV2 to TRBJ1-4; 9 positions agree with TRBD1. Germline assignment: CDR1 SNHLY and CDR2 FYNNEI. The CDR3 contains 15 residues. Trimming cost V 7 bases and J 2 bases; bases outside gene matches: 5. The DNA of the CDR3 is TGTGCCAGCATTGACAGGGGGAGGACTAATGAAAAACTGTTTTTT. Its translation: CASIDRGRTNEKLFF. Full variable domain (missing parts from reference TRBV2 and TRBJ1-4): EPEVTQTPSHQVTQMGQEVILRCVPISNHLYFYWYRQILGQKVEFLVSFYNNEISEKSEIFDDQFSVERPDGSNFTLKIRSTKLEDSAMYFCASIDRGRTNEKLFFGSGTQLSVL.

The V gene is TRBV5-1, the J gene TRBJ2-7; TRBD2 matches at 10 bases. Trimming took 0 bases from V and 3 from J; bases not matched to a gene: 12. The CDR3 extends over 18 amino acids. Germline loops: CDR1 SGHRS, CDR2 YFSETQ. CDR3 sequence: CASSLGASGSHTLYEQYF. The DNA for the CDR3 is TGCGCCAGCAGCTTGGGGGCTAGCGGGAGCCACACCCTCTACGAGCAGTACTTC. Full variable domain (missing parts from reference TRBV5-1 and TRBJ2-7): KAGVTQTPRYLIKTRGQQVTLSCSPISGHRSVSWYQQTPGQGLQFLFEYFSETQRNKGNFPGRFSGRQFSNSRSEMNVSTLELGDSALYLCASSLGASGSHTLYEQYFGPGTRLTVT.

The chain links TRBV5-6 to TRBJ1-1; 8 bases agree with TRBD1. V gave up 4 bases and J gave up 2 bases; unmatched junction bases: 7. Germline V gene data show CDR1 as SGHDT and CDR2 as YYEEEE. This CDR3 is built from 15 residues. The CDR3 region has the DNA TGTGCCAGCAGCCTAACCCAGGGGGCAAACACTGAAGCTTTCTTT. It translates to CASSLTQGANTEAFF.

This clone was observed a single time. This sequence joins TRBV28 and TRBJ1-5, with 10 bases that match TRBD1. The V gene's germline CDR1 is MDHEN and CDR2 SYDVKM. V shed 5 bases and J 0 bases; nucleotides not matched to a gene: 7. The CDR3 covers 17 residues. The CDR3 sequence is CASSPGTGVYSNQPQHF. Here the CDR3 DNA reads TGTGCCAGCAGTCCCGGGACAGGGGTCTATAGCAATCAGCCCCAGCATTTT.

The chain joins TRBV28 to TRBJ2-5; TRBD1 matches at 8 bases. CDR1 is MDHEN, CDR2 SYDVKM, per germline. The CDR3 is 15 residues long. Unmatched junction bases numbered 3, after V lost 2 bases and J lost 1 base. The CDR3 is CASSLTGTGQETQYF. In DNA, the CDR3 is TGTGCCAGCAGTTTAACTGGGACAGGCCAAGAGACCCAGTACTTC.

The chain couples TRBV29-1 to TRBJ1-4, with TRBD1 matching over 7 bases. This CDR3 is 14 amino acids long. Trimming at V came to 3 bases and at J to 4 bases, leaving 5 bases not matched to a gene. Germline values: CDR1 SQVTM, CDR2 ANQGSEA. CDR3 sequence (DNA): TGCAGCGTTGATGGGAACAGGGGTAATGAAAAACTGTTTTTT. Protein product: CSVDGNRGNEKLFF.

This sequence joins TRBV7-2 and TRBJ1-2; 7 nucleotides agree with TRBD1. Germline V lookup: CDR1 SGHTA, CDR2 FQGNSA. Trimming removed 1 base from V and 0 bases from J; junction bases left unmatched: 8. The CDR3 is made up of 17 amino acids. CDR3 sequence (DNA): TGTGCCAGCAGCTTAGGTGGGACAGCCGACGCTAACTATGGCTACACCTTC. Translating it yields CASSLGGTADANYGYTF. Full variable domain (rest looked up from reference TRBV7-2 and TRBJ1-2): GAGVSQSPSNKVTEKGKDVELRCDPISGHTALYWYRQSLGQGLEFLIYFQGNSAPDKSGLPSDRFSAERTGGSVSTLTIQRTQQEDSAVYLCASSLGGTADANYGYTFGSGTRLTVV.

The chain carries TRBV7-9 and TRBJ1-2, with D possibly matching TRBD1 (6 bases). The CDR3 length is 13 residues. Deletions cut 5 bases from V and 6 bases from J, with 13 bases between. Germline CDR1 is SEHNR and CDR2 is FQNEAQ (reference sequence). In DNA, the CDR3 is TGTGCCAGCAGCGGGACAAATCTCGATGGCTACACCTTC. It is translated as CASSGTNLDGYTF.

V usage is TRBV5-4 and J usage is TRBJ2-7; D is possibly TRBD2 (6 bases). V was clipped by 9 bases and J by 1 base, with 8 bases between them. The CDR3 runs 11 residues. Germline assignment: CDR1 SGHNT and CDR2 YYREEE (reference sequence). The CDR3 spells CATGASYEQYF. The CDR3 DNA is TGTGCCACGGGAGCATCCTACGAGCAGTACTTC.

The chain carries TRBV2 and TRBJ2-7; 8 bases match TRBD1. CDR1 is SNHLY, CDR2 FYNNEI, per germline. The V and J ends lost 3 bases and 4 bases, in that order; junction bases with no gene match: 14. There are 17 residues in the CDR3. DNA of the CDR3: TGTGCCAGCAGTGAGAGTTTCCCCGGGACAGGAAGGTACGAGCAGTACTTC. Protein sequence: CASSESFPGTGRYEQYF.

The chain joins TRBV2 to TRBJ2-1; 7 bases fit TRBD1. Germline V gives CDR1 SNHLY, CDR2 FYNNEI. V was pared by 8 bases and J by 4 bases, with 5 bases of the junction left unmatched. The length of the CDR3 is 13 residues. The CDR3 coding sequence is TGTGCCAGCGGGGACAGCCTATACAATGAGCAGTTCTTC. Translated, it gives CASGDSLYNEQFF.